The rows below give T cell receptor beta chains drawn from one sample of a study of cytomegalovirus exposure and HLA in healthy donors. Method: immunoSEQ multiplex PCR; TCRdb's copy keeps in-frame clones and lacks some. Of about 120,000 clones in the sample, 70% to 80% were seen once. The material sequenced was PBMCs. The receptors originated from a man under 40 in good health and CMV-seropositive. CDR3s include the opening cysteine and the closing phenylalanine or tryptophan. A D gene is named only where the DNA matches it firmly. Clone size is given for some rows only: seen once, a few or many times, or a class if the clone is expanded.

clone_size	d_call	v_call	j_call	cdr3_aa	cdr3_nt
once	.	TRBV7-9	TRBJ2-7	CSSSLAVHIMQYF	TGTTCCAGCAGCTTAGCGGTTCACATTATGCAGTACTTC
.	TRBD2	TRBV7-2	TRBJ2-7	CASSPPGGNPYEQYF	TGTGCCAGCAGTCCGCCCGGGGGGAACCCCTACGAGCAGTACTTC
.	.	TRBV6-5	TRBJ1-1	CASSIQGSGTEAFF	TGTGCCAGCAGTATACAGGGTTCGGGGACTGAAGCTTTCTTT
.	.	TRBV30	TRBJ2-7	CAWSVGGSLFSYEQYF	TGTGCCTGGAGTGTGGGGGGTTCCCTGTTTTCTTACGAGCAGTACTTC
.	.	TRBV5-1	TRBJ2-2	CASSLVVSGGANTGELFF	TGCGCCAGCAGCTTGGTGGTTTCCGGCGGGGCGAACACCGGGGAGCTGTTTTTT
.	TRBD2	TRBV7-3	TRBJ2-7	CASSSGLAGWSYEQYF	TGTGCCAGCAGCTCGGGACTAGCGGGATGGTCTTACGAGCAGTACTTC
.	.	TRBV6-6	TRBJ2-7	CASSKQGPPGFYEQYF	TGTGCCAGCAGTAAACAGGGTCCTCCGGGATTCTACGAGCAGTACTTC
.	.	TRBV10-3	TRBJ1-5	CAISDRLQPQHF	TGTGCCATCAGTGATCGTCTTCAGCCCCAGCATTTT
few	TRBD2	TRBV14	TRBJ2-1	CASSQKGLVRYNEQFF	TGTGCCAGCAGCCAGAAGGGACTAGTAAGATACAATGAGCAGTTCTTC
.	.	TRBV28	TRBJ1-5	CASSGSRAENQPQHF	TGTGCCAGCAGTGGGTCCAGGGCGGAGAATCAGCCCCAGCATTTT
.	TRBD2	TRBV7-2	TRBJ2-7	CASSPKGGSRSYEQYF	TGTGCCAGCAGCCCGAAGGGCGGGAGTCGCTCCTACGAGCAGTACTTC
.	TRBD1	TRBV4-3	TRBJ1-4	CASSQDGTGTNEKLFF	TGCGCCAGCAGCCAAGACGGGACAGGGACTAATGAAAAACTGTTTTTT
.	TRBD1	TRBV6-1	TRBJ1-2	CASRPGQGGIYGYTF	TGTGCCAGCAGACCCGGACAGGGGGGAATTTATGGCTACACCTTC
.	TRBD1	TRBV2	TRBJ2-4	CASVDRGKNSQYF	TGTGCCAGCGTCGACAGGGGCAAAAACAGTCAGTACTTC
.	.	TRBV6-1	TRBJ1-2	CASSTLQDTNYGYTF	TGTGCCAGCAGTACCTTACAGGACACTAACTATGGCTACACCTTC
.	TRBD2	TRBV28	TRBJ2-1	CASSSLLAGVNEQFF	TGTGCCAGCAGTTCGTTACTAGCGGGAGTCAATGAGCAGTTCTTC
.	TRBD1	TRBV4-3	TRBJ1-1	CASSQHQGDRGDTEAFF	TGCGCCAGCAGCCAACACCAAGGGGACAGGGGGGACACTGAAGCTTTCTTT
.	TRBD2	TRBV5-1	TRBJ2-1	CASSLESGIGKFF	TGCGCCAGCAGCTTGGAGAGCGGGATAGGGAAGTTCTTC
.	TRBD1	TRBV28	TRBJ2-7	CASSPGGSYEQYF	TGTGCCAGCAGCCCAGGGGGTTCCTACGAGCAGTACTTC
.	TRBD1	TRBV7-3	TRBJ2-5	CASSLDREETQYF	TGTGCCAGCAGCTTGGACAGGGAAGAGACCCAGTACTTC
.	TRBD1	TRBV5-4	TRBJ2-7	CASSTRDRGPNEQYF	TGTGCCAGCAGCACTCGGGACAGGGGGCCCAACGAGCAGTACTTC
.	.	TRBV11-3	TRBJ1-2	CASSSSEGYGYTF	TGTGCCAGCAGCTCCTCCGAGGGCTATGGCTACACCTTC
.	TRBD2	TRBV4-3	TRBJ2-1	CASSQDPAGGREQFF	TGCGCCAGCAGCCAAGATCCAGCGGGAGGGCGAGAGCAGTTCTTC